Sequencing of this TCR beta chain was carried out in a study of cytomegalovirus exposure and HLA in healthy donors. Study-wide points: The likely origin of a cluster of highly shared sequence variants was a sequencing artifact.

The primer mix had 60 Vbeta and 13 Jbeta primers. Here immunoSEQ multiplex PCR was the method, and the copy in TCRdb shows in-frame clones only, minus some. This table has 150,000 to 200,000 clones, approximately 84% appearing once. The V and J ends lost 9 bases and 1 base respectively, with 3 bases between them. Germline CDR1 is LNHDA and CDR2 is SQIVND (reference sequence). This CDR3 region has 10 residues. This clone was seen only once. Its specificity is not known. The TCR originated in a girl under two years old in good health and CMV-seronegative. Sequenced input: PBMCs. The chain carries TRBV19 and TRBJ2-5; D is unresolved. CDR3 bases: TGTGCCAGAGCCCAAGAGACCCAGTACTTC. As protein: CARAQETQYF. The entire variable domain, with the rest obtained from reference TRBV19 and TRBJ2-5, is as follows: DGGITQSPKYLFRKEGQNVTLSCEQNLNHDAMYWYRQDPGQGLRLIYYSQIVNDFQKGDIAEGYSVSREKKESFPLTVTSAQKNPTAFYLCARAQETQYFGPGTRLLVL.